These 16 T cell receptor beta chains were sequenced from one sample in a study of blood T cells in healthy people across ages. Sample-barcoded 5' priming and a J-beta primer mix drove a second PCR of roughly 7 to 11 cycles. TCRdb reprocessed the 5' RACE reads with MiXCR, giving one entry per CDR3 protein. This sample has about 1.1 million distinct CDR3 sequences, with approximately 38% found just once. The sequenced sample consisted of blood. Source of these receptors: a man between 18 and 35 years old in good health.

V usage is TRBV12-3 or TRBV12-4 and J usage is TRBJ1-4, with D uncertain. The CDR3 totals 12 residues. V was clipped by 8 bases and J by 11 bases, with 15 bases between them. CDR3 bases: TGTGCCAGCTCCATAGACGGCGCTAAACTGTTTTTT. Its translation: CASSIDGAKLFF.

V and J are TRBV5-6 and TRBJ1-1; D is unresolved. Germline CDR1 reads SGHDT; CDR2 reads YYEEEE. This CDR3 region has 12 residues. V was cut by 5 bases and J by 7 bases, with 12 bases left in between. CDR3 in amino acids: CASSSRHYEAFF. In DNA, the CDR3 is TGTGCCAGCAGTTCTCGACATTATGAAGCTTTCTTT. The variable domain in full, with the rest retrieved from reference TRBV5-6 and TRBJ1-1, is DAGVTQSPTHLIKTRGQQVTLRCSPKSGHDTVSWYQQALGQGPQFIFQYYEEEERQRGNFPDRFSGHQFPNYSSELNVNALLLGDSALYLCASSSRHYEAFFGQGTRLTVV.

The CDR3 spells CASSELGPTGETQYF. CDR3 coding DNA: TGTGCCAGCAGTGAATTGGGTCCAACGGGAGAGACCCAGTACTTC. The V call is TRBV25-1, the J call TRBJ2-5; D is unresolved. The CDR3 is made up of 15 amino acids. The V gene's germline CDR1 is MGHDK and CDR2 SYGVNS. The ends were cut back, 1 base at V and 4 bases at J, with 13 bases in the middle.

This clonotype occurred a few times. The chain uses TRBV20-1 and TRBJ1-2; 9 bases agree with TRBD1. The germline gives CDR1 DFQATT, CDR2 SNEGSKA (reference sequence). The CDR3 is 12 amino acids. V was clipped by 3 bases and J by 6 bases; unmatched bases: 2. This CDR3 reads CSASRQGDGYTF. DNA of the CDR3: TGCAGTGCTAGTAGACAGGGGGATGGCTACACCTTC.

At least ten counts were recorded for this clonotype. The chain links TRBV6-2 or TRBV6-3 to TRBJ1-2, with 9 bases lining up with TRBD1. The CDR3 consists of 12 residues. CDR1 and CDR2 (germline): MNHEY, SVGEGT. V gave up 6 bases and J gave up 9 bases; unmatched junction bases: 5. The CDR3 bases are TGTGCCAGCAGCCAAGGACAGGGGAGCTACACCTTC. Translation: CASSQGQGSYTF.

As concerns this clonotype: A much larger clone lies one base from this, so it may be a read error. This chain connects TRBV9 to TRBJ2-1; possible D gene TRBD1, 6 bases. CDR1 is SGDLS, CDR2 YYNGEE, per germline. The CDR3 loop spans 14 amino acids. The CDR3 coding sequence is TGTGTCAGCAGCGTAGGGGGAGTACAGAATGAGCAGTTCTTC. Residues: CVSSVGGVQNEQFF.

There are a few counts of this clonotype. The chain uses TRBV9 and TRBJ2-5; 8 bases are a match to TRBD2. The germline V gene has CDR1 SGDLS and CDR2 YYNGEE. The CDR3 is made up of 16 amino acids. J gave up 2 bases and V 0 bases, and 6 bases lay outside the gene matches. The CDR3 is CASSVEDSGVQETQYF. The CDR3 DNA is TGTGCCAGCAGCGTAGAAGATAGCGGGGTGCAAGAGACCCAGTACTTC.

This clonotype was recorded a few times. The genes are TRBV7-9 and TRBJ1-1, with D possibly TRBD1 on 5 matching bases. Trimming cost V 3 bases and J 0 bases, with 11 bases left between them. The germline CDR1 and CDR2 sequences are SEHNR and FQNEAQ (reference sequence). The CDR3 has 15 amino acids. This CDR3 reads CASSFAGGMNTEAFF. CDR3 sequence (DNA): TGTGCCAGCAGCTTCGCGGGGGGGATGAACACTGAAGCTTTCTTT.

Turning to this clonotype: The junction departs from the called germline gene at one end, perhaps through a read error. V and J are TRBV7-2 and TRBJ1-5; D is unresolved. The germline V gene has CDR1 SGHTA and CDR2 FQGNSA. The CDR3 runs 15 residues. CDR3 sequence: CANSLDSSINQPQHF. The CDR3 DNA reads TGTGCCAACAGCTTAGATTCGTCGATAAATCAGCCCCAGCATTTT.

The chain recombines TRBV12-3 or TRBV12-4 with TRBJ2-3; the D call may be TRBD1 or TRBD2 (6 bases each). This CDR3 has 16 amino acids. Deletions cut 6 bases from V and 0 bases from J, with 16 bases between. The CDR3 region has the DNA TGTGCCAGCAGCCTAAGGGGGGCCGTCAGCACAGATACGCAGTATTTT. Translation: CASSLRGAVSTDTQYF.

The sample holds a few counts of this clonotype. V and J are TRBV7-9 and TRBJ1-2, with 7 bases matching TRBD1. The CDR3 totals 14 residues. J was trimmed by 4 bases and V by 5 bases; bases with no gene match: 7. Germline CDR1 SEHNR, CDR2 FQNEAQ (reference sequence). This CDR3 is CASSPGTDPYGYTF. The CDR3 DNA reads TGTGCCAGCAGCCCTGGGACAGACCCCTATGGCTACACCTTC.

The rearrangement joins TRBV10-3 to TRBJ2-1; TRBD1 might be the D (5 bases). The CDR3 consists of 12 residues. The V gene's germline CDR1 is ENHRY and CDR2 SYGVKD. Trimming shortened V by 5 bases and J by 6 bases, and 8 bases separated the two germline ends. The CDR3 DNA reads as TGTGCCATCAGTACTCAGGGCAATGAGCAGTTCTTC. It codes for CAISTQGNEQFF.

V usage is TRBV28 and J usage is TRBJ2-2; TRBD1 matches at 7 bases. The junction had 7 bases not matched to a gene; V was cut back by 8 bases and J by 1 base. The CDR3 loop spans 15 amino acids. Per the germline V gene, CDR1 is MDHEN and CDR2 is SYDVKM. The CDR3: CASVKQGLNTGELFF. CDR3 DNA: TGTGCCAGCGTCAAACAGGGGCTGAACACCGGGGAGCTGTTTTTT.

This clonotype showed up just a few times. This chain links TRBV3-1 with TRBJ2-1; the D call may be TRBD1 or TRBD2 (5 bases each). Germline assignment: CDR1 LGHDT and CDR2 YNNKEL (reference sequence). V was pared by 0 bases and J by 6 bases, with 15 bases between. The CDR3 consists of 16 residues. CDR3: CASSQDYRGGLNEQFF. The CDR3, as DNA: TGTGCCAGCAGCCAAGACTACCGGGGCGGACTCAATGAGCAGTTCTTC.

This clonotype was seen a few times. V gene TRBV6-6 combines with J gene TRBJ2-5, with 8 bases aligning to TRBD2. The CDR3 has 16 residues. The germline gives CDR1 MNHNY, CDR2 SVGAGI (reference sequence). Trimming took 7 bases from V and 2 from J; bases not matched to a gene: 12. The CDR3 DNA follows: TGTGCCAGCACCCTAAATCCCGGGACTAGACAAGAGACCCAGTACTTC. It is translated as CASTLNPGTRQETQYF.

The rearrangement uses TRBV20-1 and TRBJ1-2; D not certain. There are 14 residues in the CDR3. Germline loops: CDR1 DFQATT, CDR2 SNEGSKA (reference sequence). V lost 0 bases and J lost 5, with 13 bases in between. The CDR3 DNA follows: TGCAGTGCTAGAGAACACGGACGACCTTATGGCTACACCTTC. Encoded protein: CSAREHGRPYGYTF.